These T cell receptor beta chains were read from a single sample in a study of blood T cells in healthy people across ages. TCRdb re-called the 5' RACE reads with MiXCR, one entry per CDR3 protein. This sample yields 1.5 million to 2 million distinct CDR3 sequences, of which about 28% are seen a single time; 7.7% belongs to the top ten. The sequencing input was blood. The origin of the receptors is a woman in her 30s in good health. Both conserved end residues are part of each CDR3. The D gene is left open where the match is weak. Clone size appears in some rows only: once, few, many, or a class for an expanded clone.

D gene	V gene	J gene	clone size	CDR3 protein	CDR3 DNA
.	TRBV7-2	TRBJ2-1	.	CASSLVGTGGYEQFF	TGTGCCAGCAGCTTAGTTGGGACCGGAGGCTACGAGCAGTTCTTC
TRBD2	TRBV7-7	TRBJ2-5	many	CASSTAGGLSQETQYF	TGTGCCAGCAGCACCGCGGGAGGACTATCGCAAGAGACCCAGTACTTC
TRBD1	TRBV11-2	TRBJ2-7	few	CASSVYRGEQYF	TGTGCCAGCAGCGTCTACAGGGGGGAGCAGTACTTC
.	TRBV10-1	TRBJ2-5	.	CASSESWAGETQYF	TGCGCCAGCAGTGAGTCCTGGGCGGGGGAGACCCAGTACTTC
TRBD1	TRBV7-2	TRBJ2-7	many	CASSPTGGNNRYEQYF	TGTGCCAGCAGCCCGACAGGGGGCAATAACCGATACGAGCAGTACTTC
.	TRBV18	TRBJ2-7	many	CASSSRARREQYF	TGTGCCAGCTCATCCCGAGCCCGTCGGGAGCAGTACTTC
TRBD1	TRBV6-1	TRBJ2-7	many	CASGWGQGTYEQYF	TGTGCCAGCGGCTGGGGACAGGGTACCTACGAGCAGTACTTC
.	TRBV7-8	TRBJ1-3	.	CASKRGGNSGNTIYF	TGTGCCAGCAAAAGAGGGGGAAACTCTGGAAACACCATATATTTT
.	TRBV11-2	TRBJ1-2	few	CASTFDRRGYTF	TGTGCCAGCACCTTCGACAGAAGGGGCTACACCTTC
.	TRBV6-6	TRBJ2-2	many	CASSLDRRLNTGELFF	TGTGCCAGCAGTTTAGACAGGCGATTGAACACCGGGGAGCTGTTTTTT
.	TRBV10-1	TRBJ1-1	.	CASSDSGSNTEAFF	TGCGCCAGCAGTGACAGCGGATCGAACACTGAAGCTTTCTTT